What follows is one T cell receptor beta chain and its context. Trimming shortened V by 6 bases and J by 3 bases, and 12 bases separated the two germline ends. The CDR3 consists of 14 residues. Germline assignment: CDR1 MGHDK and CDR2 SYGVNS. RNA transcripts gave rise to amplified TCR beta CDR3 regions. The HTBI primer set drove a first-round RT-PCR of the TCR CDR3. TCRdb re-called the multiplex PCR reads with MiXCR, one entry per CDR3 protein. Altogether about 400,000 distinct CDR3 sequences are present, roughly 14% being singletons, with the ten largest covering 28%. This entry is derived from a study of T cells in Graves' hyperthyroidism and ophthalmopathy.

V gene TRBV25-1 combines with J gene TRBJ1-5; D is possibly TRBD1 (6 bases). The clonotype was recovered from a woman between 18 and 29 years old with Graves' hyperthyroidism that later progressed to Graves' ophthalmopathy. What was sequenced was blood. This CDR3 reads CASSDYRDNQPQHF. The CDR3 DNA sequence: TGTGCCAGCAGCGACTACAGGGACAATCAGCCCCAGCATTTT.